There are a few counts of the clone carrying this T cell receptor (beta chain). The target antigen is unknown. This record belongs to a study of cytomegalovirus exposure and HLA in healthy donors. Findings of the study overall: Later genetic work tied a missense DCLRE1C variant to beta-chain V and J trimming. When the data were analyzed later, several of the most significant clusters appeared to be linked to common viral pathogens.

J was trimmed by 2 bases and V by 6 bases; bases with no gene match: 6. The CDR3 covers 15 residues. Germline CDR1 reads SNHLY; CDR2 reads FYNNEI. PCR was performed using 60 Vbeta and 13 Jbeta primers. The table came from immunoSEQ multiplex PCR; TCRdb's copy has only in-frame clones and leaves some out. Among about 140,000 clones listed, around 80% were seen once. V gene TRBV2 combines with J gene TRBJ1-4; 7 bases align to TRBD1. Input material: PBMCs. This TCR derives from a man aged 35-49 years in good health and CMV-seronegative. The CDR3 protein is CASSTTGATNEKLFF. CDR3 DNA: TGTGCCAGCAGCACTACAGGGGCTACTAATGAAAAACTGTTTTTT.